This record concerns one T cell receptor beta chain sequence. Its antigen is unknown. This specimen comes from a study of blood T cells in healthy people across ages. Broader study findings: Naive T cell percentage showed a strong correlation with the diversity of TCR beta.

The second PCR ran about 6 to 11 cycles with a sample-barcoded 5' primer and J-beta primers. MiXCR, applied by TCRdb to the 5' RACE reads, yields one record per CDR3 protein. The data hold fewer than 1.5 million distinct CDR3 sequences, with approximately 38% observed a single time. After removal of 2 bases from V and 5 bases from J, the junction contained 3 bases not matched to a gene. The CDR3 runs to 14 residues. Germline V gives CDR1 MNHEY, CDR2 SVGAGI. The source material was blood. The J gene is TRBJ2-3, the V gene TRBV6-5; 8 nucleotides match TRBD2. This clonotype originated in a woman younger than 35 in good health. The CDR3 nucleotides read TGTGCCAGCAGTTACGGACTAGCATTAGATACGCAGTATTTT. Translating gives CASSYGLALDTQYF.